This TCR beta chain was recorded in a study of molecular identifiers for immune sequencing clone quantification. The overall study: Replicates partitioned RNA from about 20,000 or 100,000 naive CD8 cells into five parts, sequencing four.

Per the germline V gene, CDR1 is MNHEY and CDR2 is SVGAGI. The CDR3 contains 17 residues. V was clipped by 0 bases and J by 3 bases, with 16 bases between them. Naive CD8 libraries were made from about 20,000 to 1,000,000 sorted cells, and they used 10%, 30% or 50% RNA. This clonotype showed up many times. Antigen: not known. TCRdb re-called the PCR reads with MiXCR, one entry per CDR3 protein. The data hold about 510,000 distinct CDR3 sequences, with roughly 25% observed a single time. Study-wide points: Jurkat TCR RNA that was spiked in from one cell was reportedly detectable among 750,000 to 1,000,000 naive cells. The share of molecules held by clones above 20 RNA copies was over 99% in effector cells and under 1% in naive cells.

This rearrangement joins TRBV6-5 to TRBJ2-3; no clear D. This sequence was found in a human donor in good health. Some libraries in this study had Jurkat cell RNA spiked in. Material: naive CD8+ T cells from blood, with Jurkat cell RNA spiked in. Subset described: FACS-sorted CD8+CD4-CCR7+CD45RA+ naive T cells. The CDR3: CASSYSRALGRTDTQYF. CDR3 nucleotide sequence: TGTGCCAGCAGTTACTCTAGGGCGCTGGGAAGGACAGATACGCAGTATTTT.